The 9 T cell receptor beta chains below come from one sample, sequenced in a study of blood T cell repertoires in COVID-19. The data were produced by immunoSEQ multiplex PCR, yet TCRdb's version contains in-frame clones alone and is incomplete. There are roughly 140,000 clones in the sample; 88% occur only once, and more than 2% lies in the top ten. Input material: peripheral blood. These receptors were collected from a woman aged 70-85 years with acute or convalescent COVID-19.

The CDR3, as DNA: TGTGCCAGTAGTTCAGCGGGGGGGCGGGAGACCCAGTACTTC. Protein sequence: CASSSAGGRETQYF. This sequence joins TRBV19 and TRBJ2-5; 10 bases are shared with TRBD2. From germline, CDR1 is LNHDA and CDR2 SQIVND (reference sequence). The CDR3 runs to 14 residues. V was clipped by 5 bases and J by 5 bases; unmatched bases: 5.

The rearrangement links TRBV19 to TRBJ1-4, with 7 bases aligning to TRBD1. With V trimmed by 7 bases and J by 5 bases, 13 bases remained unmatched. Germline V gene lookup returns CDR1 LNHDA and CDR2 SQIVND (reference sequence). CDR3 size: 16 residues. The CDR3 DNA reads as TGTGCCAGTACCCCAGCCGTCAGGGGGAGGAATGAAAAACTGTTTTTT. This translates into CASTPAVRGRNEKLFF.

This clone has just one count. In DNA, the CDR3 is TGTGCCAGCAGTCTGGGTGAGGGCCGGATCACAGATACGCAGTATTTT. As protein: CASSLGEGRITDTQYF. The chain couples TRBV2 to TRBJ2-3; TRBD2 might be the D (5 bases). This CDR3 comprises 16 residues. The V and J ends lost 5 bases and 2 bases respectively, with 17 bases between them. Looked up from germline, CDR1 is SNHLY and CDR2 is FYNNEI.

V is TRBV28 and J is TRBJ1-2; 7 bases align to TRBD1. CDR3 length equals 16 residues. V shed 3 bases and J 3 bases; nucleotides not matched to a gene: 10. Germline assignment: CDR1 MDHEN and CDR2 SYDVKM. The CDR3 loop reads CASSLVTTGLDYGYTF. The CDR3 DNA reads TGTGCCAGCAGTTTGGTCACGACAGGGCTCGACTATGGCTACACCTTC.

This clone was detected a few times. The chain has TRBV15 and TRBJ2-7, with 8 nucleotides matching TRBD1. Germline V gives CDR1 LNHNV, CDR2 YYDKDF (reference sequence). This CDR3 region has 13 residues. V was clipped by 2 bases and J by 5 bases; unmatched bases: 2. Written as DNA, the CDR3 is TGTGCCACCAGCAGAAAACAGGGGGACGAGCAGTACGTC. Protein product: CATSRKQGDEQYV.

This clone has only one observation. The CDR3 DNA sequence: TGTGCCAGCAGCTTTGCAGGGGGTGGGCGGACAGATACGCAGTATTTT. Translated: CASSFAGGGRTDTQYF. The rearrangement joins TRBV13 to TRBJ2-3, with 7 bases fitting TRBD1. This CDR3 is built from 16 residues. Per the germline V gene, CDR1 is PRHDT and CDR2 is FYEKMQ (reference sequence). Unmatched junction bases numbered 9, after V lost 3 bases and J lost 3 bases.

This clone was observed a few times. This sequence joins TRBV5-8 and TRBJ2-7; 10 bases line up with TRBD1. V dropped 1 base and J dropped 5; count of bases not matched to a gene: 6. Germline V gene lookup returns CDR1 SGHTS and CDR2 YDEGEE. This CDR3 contains 15 residues. CDR3 residues: CASSLMGQGMDEQYF. CDR3 DNA: TGTGCCAGCAGCTTGATGGGACAGGGGATGGACGAGCAGTACTTC.

V is TRBV5-5 and J is TRBJ2-2; no reliable D call. Trimming took 1 base from V and 3 from J, leaving 4 bases between them. The CDR3 spans 13 residues. The germline V gene has CDR1 SGHKS and CDR2 YYEKEE (reference sequence). The CDR3 sequence is CASSLSYTGELFF. The CDR3 DNA reads TGTGCCAGCAGCTTGTCCTACACCGGGGAGCTGTTTTTT.

The chain links TRBV3-1 (or the pseudogene TRBV3-2) to TRBJ2-3; TRBD2 matches at 7 bases. Germline values: CDR1 LGHDT, CDR2 YNNKEL (reference sequence). Trimming removed 0 bases from V and 2 bases from J; junction bases left unmatched: 5. This CDR3 spans 16 amino acids. The CDR3 loop is CASSQDWGGNTDTQYF. CDR3 nucleotide sequence: TGTGCCAGCAGCCAAGATTGGGGGGGAAACACAGATACGCAGTATTTT.